This is a list of T cell receptor beta chains from one sample in a study of T cell changes during pregnancy in multiple sclerosis. This table comes from immunoSEQ multiplex PCR, and its TCRdb copy is limited to in-frame clones, with some not included. The sample includes approximately 74,000 clones, 92% of them seen just once. The sample was peripheral blood, taken before pregnancy. The receptors stem from a female donor with multiple sclerosis, enrolled in a pregnancy study. Both conserved end residues are part of each CDR3. Fields, in order: D gene, clone size, J gene, V gene, CDR3 DNA, CDR3 protein. D genes are given only for firm matches. The listing skips clone size in some rows; elsewhere it reads once, few, many or a size class.

>.|.|TRBJ1-2|TRBV29-1
TGCAGCGTCCACAGGGTTAGCTATGGCTACACCTTC
CSVHRVSYGYTF
>TRBD2|.|TRBJ2-7|TRBV18
TGTGCCAGCTCACCACTTCCCTTGACTAGCGGGAGGGTCTCCTACGAGCAGTACTTC
CASSPLPLTSGRVSYEQYF
>TRBD2|once|TRBJ2-1|TRBV2
TGTGCCAGCAGTAGGGAGGGCGGGATGTCCTACAATGAGCAGTTCTTC
CASSREGGMSYNEQFF
>.|.|TRBJ1-2|TRBV5-4
TGTGCCAGCAGCTACGGGAATCCGAGTGGCTACACCTTC
CASSYGNPSGYTF
>TRBD2|.|TRBJ2-7|TRBV28
TGTGCCAGCAGCCCCAGCGGGACCTCCTACGAGCAGTACTTC
CASSPSGTSYEQYF
>TRBD2|.|TRBJ2-2|TRBV7-3
TGTGCCAGCAGCGTAGCGGGAGGGCCCATCGGGGAGCTGTTTTTT
CASSVAGGPIGELFF
>TRBD1|.|TRBJ1-3|TRBV9
TGTGCCAGCAGCTTCCTTGGGGACAGCTCTGGAAACACCATATATTTT
CASSFLGDSSGNTIYF
>TRBD1|.|TRBJ2-2|TRBV9
TGTGCCAGCAGCGTGCAGGGGGCGCGCACCGGGGAGCTGTTTTTT
CASSVQGARTGELFF
>TRBD2|.|TRBJ2-3|TRBV7-9
TGTGCCAGCAGCTTATGGTTGGGACTAGCCGACACAGATACGCAGTATTTT
CASSLWLGLADTDTQYF
>TRBD2|.|TRBJ2-2|TRBV19
TGTGCCAGCGACCGTCGGGGGGGGAACACCGGGGAGCTGTTTTTT
CASDRRGGNTGELFF
>.|.|TRBJ1-2|TRBV6-6
TGTGCCAGCAGTTACCACCCTCGGGGGGCGCTGAATGGCTACACCTTC
CASSYHPRGALNGYTF
>TRBD2|once|TRBJ2-1|TRBV27
TGTGCCAGCAGTACCAGGGGGGGTAGCGGGAGATCTGAGCGTAATGAGCAGTTCTTC
CASSTRGGSGRSERNEQFF
>.|.|TRBJ1-5|TRBV7-2
TGTGCCAGCACCGGGGATAGCAATCAGCCCCAGCATTTT
CASTGDSNQPQHF
>TRBD2|.|TRBJ2-7|TRBV13
TGTGCCAGCAGTTTGGGGGGCGCTAGCGGGAGGAAACCCTACGAGCAGTACTTC
CASSLGGASGRKPYEQYF
>.|.|TRBJ2-7|TRBV7-2
TGTGCCAGCAGCCCCCTGATGGACAGCTACGAGCAGTACTTC
CASSPLMDSYEQYF
>.|.|TRBJ2-1|TRBV18
TGTGCCAGCTCCCCTTGGGGGGATGAAGTGGGATACAATGAGCAGTTCTTC
CASSPWGDEVGYNEQFF
>.|.|TRBJ2-1|TRBV10-3
TGTGCCATCAGTGAACGAGACAATGAGCAGTTCTTC
CAISERDNEQFF
>.|.|TRBJ2-3|TRBV7-3
TGTGCCAGCAGTCTACTAGGCACAGATACGCAGTATTTT
CASSLLGTDTQYF
>TRBD1|.|TRBJ2-3|TRBV19
TGTGCCAGTAGTTCAGGACAGGGAAAAGATACGCAGTATTTT
CASSSGQGKDTQYF
>TRBD2|.|TRBJ2-5|TRBV5-8
TGTGCCAGCAGCCCAAACACGGGACTAGCGGGACACTGGCAAGAGACCCAGTACTTC
CASSPNTGLAGHWQETQYF
>TRBD1|.|TRBJ1-1|TRBV18
TGTGCCAGCTCACCGACAGGGGAGCGGGTCACTGAAGCTTTCTTT
CASSPTGERVTEAFF
>TRBD1|.|TRBJ1-2|TRBV7-3
TGTGCCAGCAGCTTAACCCCCGACAGGGGGTTCTATGGCTACACCTTC
CASSLTPDRGFYGYTF
>TRBD2|.|TRBJ2-1|TRBV7-2
TGTGCCAGCAGCTTAAGACTAGCGGGAGCCTACAATGAGCAGTTCTTC
CASSLRLAGAYNEQFF
>.|.|TRBJ2-7|TRBV13
TGTGCCAGCAGCTTCCGACACCTCTCCTACGAGCAGTACTTC
CASSFRHLSYEQYF
>TRBD2|.|TRBJ2-1|TRBV2
TGTGCCAGCAGTTCACTAGCGGGAGCTGACAATGAGCAGTTCTTC
CASSSLAGADNEQFF
>.|.|TRBJ2-5|TRBV6-5
TGTGCCAGCAGTTACTTAGATCAAGAGACCCAGTACTTC
CASSYLDQETQYF
>.|.|TRBJ2-5|TRBV6-1
TGTGCCAGCAATGGTAGGAGGGATCAGACCCAGTACTTC
CASNGRRDQTQYF
>TRBD1|.|TRBJ1-2|TRBV11-2
TGTGCCAGCAGCCCCGGGACAGGGACCTATGGCTACACCTTC
CASSPGTGTYGYTF
>TRBD2|.|TRBJ2-2|TRBV11-1
TGTGCCAGCAGCTTGGTCACTAGCGGGAGTACGGGGGAGCTGTTTTTT
CASSLVTSGSTGELFF
>TRBD1|.|TRBJ2-7|TRBV28
TGTGCCAGCAGTGGTAGGACAGGGGCATTCTACGAGCAGTACTTC
CASSGRTGAFYEQYF
>.|.|TRBJ1-2|TRBV21-1
TGTGCCAGCAGCGACCCCGGGACTGCTAACTATGGCTACACCTTC
CASSDPGTANYGYTF
>TRBD1|once|TRBJ2-2|TRBV10-3
TGTGCCACCGCGACCCCAGGGGGCCGGCCGGGGGAGCTGTTTTTT
CATATPGGRPGELFF
>.|.|TRBJ2-7|TRBV15
TGTGCCACCAGCAGAGTTTATTACGAGCAGTACTTC
CATSRVYYEQYF
>.|.|TRBJ1-2|TRBV9
TGTGCCAGCAGCGTAGCAAGAGGTTCTAACTATGGCTACACCTTC
CASSVARGSNYGYTF
>.|.|TRBJ2-7|TRBV2
TGTGCCAGCAGTGAATTTCGGGGGATCGACGAGCAGTACTTC
CASSEFRGIDEQYF
>TRBD1|.|TRBJ2-7|TRBV7-2
TGTGCCAGCAGCCGGGACAGGGATCTCCACGAGCAGTACTTC
CASSRDRDLHEQYF
>TRBD2|.|TRBJ2-7|TRBV6-1
TGTGCCAGCAGCCCCACTAGCGGGCCTTACGAGCAGTACTTC
CASSPTSGPYEQYF
>.|.|TRBJ1-1|TRBV5-1
TGCGCCAGCAGCTTGGACTACGGCAAGAACACTGAAGCTTTCTTT
CASSLDYGKNTEAFF
>TRBD2|.|TRBJ2-1|TRBV29-1
TGCAGCGGGCGGGCTAGCGGGATTGTCAATGAGCAGTTCTTC
CSGRASGIVNEQFF
>.|.|TRBJ2-3|TRBV27
TGTGCCAGCAGTGGTAGTCGGGACTCACCCCCAGATACGCAGTATTTT
CASSGSRDSPPDTQYF
>.|.|TRBJ1-1|TRBV19
TGTGCCAGTAGTATCTTGGGGGCAGGTGAAGCTTTCTTT
CASSILGAGEAFF
>.|.|TRBJ2-6|TRBV29-1
TGCAGTAGGACAAGTGACTCTGGGGCCAACGTCCTGACTTTC
CSRTSDSGANVLTF
>TRBD2|.|TRBJ2-3|TRBV13
TGTGCCAGCAGCTGGATAGCGGGGAAGAGCACAGATACGCAGTATTTT
CASSWIAGKSTDTQYF
>.|.|TRBJ1-1|TRBV12-1
TGTGCCAGCAGCTTTCCTTCCCCCAAAACAGCTGAAGCTTTCTTT
CASSFPSPKTAEAFF
>TRBD1|few|TRBJ1-1|TRBV14
TGTGCCAGCAGCCCATGGCAGGGGGCACGGAACACTGAAGCTTTCTTT
CASSPWQGARNTEAFF
>.|.|TRBJ1-5|TRBV28
TGTGCCAGCAGTTTTGCGGGTAGGAGCAATCAGCCCCAGCATTTT
CASSFAGRSNQPQHF
>.|.|TRBJ2-7|TRBV4-2
TGTGCCAGCAGCCAAGTATGGGGGCCCGACTACGAGCAGTACTTC
CASSQVWGPDYEQYF
>TRBD2|.|TRBJ2-1|TRBV29-1
TGCAGCGTTGGAGAACCCGGGACTAGCGGGAGCTATGAGCAGTTCTTC
CSVGEPGTSGSYEQFF
>.|.|TRBJ1-3|TRBV4-3
TGCGCCAGCAGCCAAGATCGAGTAGCTGGGGCGTGGGGAAACACCATATATTTT
CASSQDRVAGAWGNTIYF
>TRBD2|once|TRBJ2-1|TRBV4-1
TGCGCCAGCAGCCAAGTTCCCACGGGAGGCCGGTCCAATGAGCAGTTCTTC
CASSQVPTGGRSNEQFF
>.|.|TRBJ2-2|TRBV19
TGTGCCAGTAGTATAGGTACAGACGGGGAGCTGTTTTTT
CASSIGTDGELFF
>.|.|TRBJ2-5|TRBV2
TGTGCCAGCTCCTCGGGCGGGACCCGGGGAGAGACCCAGTACTTC
CASSSGGTRGETQYF
>.|.|TRBJ2-3|TRBV4-2
TGTGCCAGCAGCCCCCCTGAGAGGACAGATACGCAGTATTTT
CASSPPERTDTQYF
>.|.|TRBJ2-3|TRBV4-3
TGCGCCAGCAGCCGGGCGGCAGGGGACGGAGATACGCAGTATTTT
CASSRAAGDGDTQYF
>.|.|TRBJ2-2|TRBV21-1
TGTGCCAGCAGCAAAGACAGGGACACCGGGGAGCTGTTTTTT
CASSKDRDTGELFF
>.|.|TRBJ2-7|TRBV29-1
TGCAGCGCCGGACAGAGTTCCTACGAGCAGTACTTC
CSAGQSSYEQYF
>.|.|TRBJ2-7|TRBV29-1
TGCAGCGCCGGACGGGGATTAGGGTACGAGCAGTACTTC
CSAGRGLGYEQYF
>.|.|TRBJ1-3|TRBV4-1
TGCGCCAGCAGCCAAGATTTATACAGTACTGGAAACACCATATATTTT
CASSQDLYSTGNTIYF
>TRBD2|.|TRBJ2-1|TRBV10-3
TGTGCCATCAGTGAGTCGGGGACTAGCGGGAGCGGTAATGAGCAGTTCTTC
CAISESGTSGSGNEQFF
>TRBD1|.|TRBJ1-5|TRBV7-2
TGTGCCAGCAGCACCGGGACAGTCGGCAATCAGCCCCAGCATTTT
CASSTGTVGNQPQHF